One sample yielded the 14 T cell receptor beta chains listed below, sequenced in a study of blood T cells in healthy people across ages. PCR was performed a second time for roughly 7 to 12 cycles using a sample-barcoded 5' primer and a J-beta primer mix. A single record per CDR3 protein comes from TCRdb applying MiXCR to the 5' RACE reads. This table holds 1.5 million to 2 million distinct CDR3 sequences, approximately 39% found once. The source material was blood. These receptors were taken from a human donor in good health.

The CDR3 region has the DNA TGCAGTGCGAGCCTGGGGGCCATCTCCTACGAGCAGTACTTC. Amino acid sequence: CSASLGAISYEQYF. The chain links TRBV20-1 to TRBJ2-7; tentative D call: TRBD1 (6 bases). The CDR3 length is 14 residues. The germline V gene encodes CDR1 DFQATT and CDR2 SNEGSKA (reference sequence). V lost 6 bases and J lost 0, with 15 bases in between.

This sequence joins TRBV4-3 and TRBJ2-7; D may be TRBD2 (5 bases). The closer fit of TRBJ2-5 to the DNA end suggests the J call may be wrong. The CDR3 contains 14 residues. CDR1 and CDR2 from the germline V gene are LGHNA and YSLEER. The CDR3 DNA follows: TGCGCCAGCAGCCAAGGGACTCCCTGGGAGACCCAGTACTTC. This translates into CASSQGTPWETQYF.

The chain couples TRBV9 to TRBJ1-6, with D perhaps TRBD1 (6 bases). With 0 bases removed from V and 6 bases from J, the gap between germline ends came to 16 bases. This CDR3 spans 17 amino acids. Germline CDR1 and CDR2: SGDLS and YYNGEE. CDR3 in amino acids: CASSVDKEGVRNSPLHF. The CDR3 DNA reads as TGTGCCAGCAGCGTAGACAAGGAGGGGGTTCGTAATTCACCCCTCCACTTT.

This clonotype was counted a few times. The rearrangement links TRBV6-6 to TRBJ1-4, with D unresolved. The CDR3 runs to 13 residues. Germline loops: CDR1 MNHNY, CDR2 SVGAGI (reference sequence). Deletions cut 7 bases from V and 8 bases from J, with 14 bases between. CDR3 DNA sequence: TGTGCCAGCACACGGGGAGTTGGGGAAAAACTGTTTTTT. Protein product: CASTRGVGEKLFF.

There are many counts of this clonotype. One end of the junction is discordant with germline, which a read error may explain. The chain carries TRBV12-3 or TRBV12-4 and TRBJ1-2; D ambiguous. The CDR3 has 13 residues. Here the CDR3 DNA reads TGTGCCAGCAGCTTAGGCAGCTTCTATGGCTACACCTTC. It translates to CASSLGSFYGYTF.

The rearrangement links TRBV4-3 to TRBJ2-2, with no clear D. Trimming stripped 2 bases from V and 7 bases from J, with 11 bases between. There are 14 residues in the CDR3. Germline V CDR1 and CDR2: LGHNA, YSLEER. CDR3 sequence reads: CASSQLSLGGELFF. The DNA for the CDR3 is TGCGCCAGCAGCCAACTATCGCTAGGCGGGGAGCTGTTTTTT.

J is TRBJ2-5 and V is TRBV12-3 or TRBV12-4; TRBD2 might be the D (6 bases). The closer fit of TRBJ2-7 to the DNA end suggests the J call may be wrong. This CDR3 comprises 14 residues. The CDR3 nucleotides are TGTGCCAGCAGGGGGGGACGGGATGGGGGCGAGCAGTACTTC. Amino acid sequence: CASRGGRDGGEQYF.

The CDR3 coding sequence is TGTGCCAGCAGTTACCCCAGGGGCATGAACACTGAAGCTTTCTTT. It is translated as CASSYPRGMNTEAFF. This chain uses TRBV6-5 with TRBJ1-1; possible D gene TRBD1, 6 bases. The CDR3 is 15 amino acids. Trimming cost V 2 bases and J 0 bases, with 10 bases left between them. Germline V gives CDR1 MNHEY, CDR2 SVGAGI.

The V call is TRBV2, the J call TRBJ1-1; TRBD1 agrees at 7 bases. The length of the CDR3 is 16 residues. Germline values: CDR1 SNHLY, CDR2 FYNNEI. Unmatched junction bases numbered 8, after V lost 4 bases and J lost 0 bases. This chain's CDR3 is CASSVDRPVMNTEAFF. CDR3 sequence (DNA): TGTGCCAGCAGTGTGGACAGGCCCGTCATGAACACTGAAGCTTTCTTT.

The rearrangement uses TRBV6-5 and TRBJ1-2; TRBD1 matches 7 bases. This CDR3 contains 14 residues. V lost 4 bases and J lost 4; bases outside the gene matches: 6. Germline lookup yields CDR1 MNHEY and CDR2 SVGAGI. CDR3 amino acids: CASSFDRVSYGYTF. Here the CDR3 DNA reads TGTGCCAGCAGTTTCGACAGGGTCAGCTATGGCTACACCTTC.

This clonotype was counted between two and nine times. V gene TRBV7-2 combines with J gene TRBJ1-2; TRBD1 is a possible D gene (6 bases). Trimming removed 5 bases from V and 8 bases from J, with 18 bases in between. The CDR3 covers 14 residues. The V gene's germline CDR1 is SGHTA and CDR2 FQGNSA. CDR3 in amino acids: CASSRGRGAGGYTF. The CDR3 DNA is TGTGCCAGCAGCCGCGGACGGGGGGCGGGAGGCTACACCTTC. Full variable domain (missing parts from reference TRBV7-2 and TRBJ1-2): GAGVSQSPSNKVTEKGKDVELRCDPISGHTALYWYRQSLGQGLEFLIYFQGNSAPDKSGLPSDRFSAERTGGSVSTLTIQRTQQEDSAVYLCASSRGRGAGGYTFGSGTRLTVV.

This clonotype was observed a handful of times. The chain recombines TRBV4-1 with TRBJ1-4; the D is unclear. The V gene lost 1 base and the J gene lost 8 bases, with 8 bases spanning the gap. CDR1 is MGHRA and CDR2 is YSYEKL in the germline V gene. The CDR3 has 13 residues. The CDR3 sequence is CASSQVNLEKLFF. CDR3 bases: TGCGCCAGCAGCCAAGTAAATCTGGAAAAACTGTTTTTT.

Here the CDR3 DNA reads TGTGCCAGCAGTCAGAAACCGGGCCCCCAGAGCGATTCACCCCTCCACTTT. Translating gives CASSQKPGPQSDSPLHF. The chain employs TRBV6-1 and TRBJ1-6; D unresolved. Germline values: CDR1 MNHNS, CDR2 SASEGT. The CDR3 runs to 17 residues. V lost 5 bases to trimming and J lost 8 bases, with 22 bases between them.

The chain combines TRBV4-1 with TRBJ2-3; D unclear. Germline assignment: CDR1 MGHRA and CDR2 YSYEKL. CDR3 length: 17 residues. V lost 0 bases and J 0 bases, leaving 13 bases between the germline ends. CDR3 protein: CASSQDFPGFSTDTQYF. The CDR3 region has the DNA TGCGCCAGCAGCCAAGATTTTCCAGGATTCAGCACAGATACGCAGTATTTT.